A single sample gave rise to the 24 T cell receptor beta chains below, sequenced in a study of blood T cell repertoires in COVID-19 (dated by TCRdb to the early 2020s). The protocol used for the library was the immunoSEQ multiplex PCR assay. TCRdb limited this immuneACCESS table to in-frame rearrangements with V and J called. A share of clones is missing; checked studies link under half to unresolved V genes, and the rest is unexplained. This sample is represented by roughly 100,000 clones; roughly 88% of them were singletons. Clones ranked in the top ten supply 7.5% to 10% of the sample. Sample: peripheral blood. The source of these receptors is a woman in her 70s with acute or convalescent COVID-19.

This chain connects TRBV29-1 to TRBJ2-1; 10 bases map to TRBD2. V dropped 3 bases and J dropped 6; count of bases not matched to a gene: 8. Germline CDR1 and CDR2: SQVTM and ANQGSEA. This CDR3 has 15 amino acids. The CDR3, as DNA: TGCAGCGTTGACCGTTCTAGCGGGAGTTTCAATGAGCAGTTCTTC. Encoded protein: CSVDRSSGSFNEQFF.

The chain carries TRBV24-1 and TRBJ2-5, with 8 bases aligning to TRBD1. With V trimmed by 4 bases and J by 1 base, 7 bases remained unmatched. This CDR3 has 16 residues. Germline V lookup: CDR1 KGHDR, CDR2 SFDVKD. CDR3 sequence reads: CATSEAGTGLQETQYF. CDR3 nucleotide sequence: TGTGCCACCAGTGAGGCCGGGACAGGTCTCCAAGAGACCCAGTACTTC.

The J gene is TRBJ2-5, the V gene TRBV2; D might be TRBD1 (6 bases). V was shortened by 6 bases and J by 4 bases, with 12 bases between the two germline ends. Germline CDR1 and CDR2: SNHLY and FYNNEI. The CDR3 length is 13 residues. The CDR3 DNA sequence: TGTGCCAGCAGAACCGTGGGGGCAGAGACCCAGTACTTC. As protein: CASRTVGAETQYF.

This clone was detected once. The CDR3 coding sequence is TGTGCCAGCAGCTCCCAAGCGGGGGGCCTCCGTAATGAGCAGTTCTTC. It specifies CASSSQAGGLRNEQFF. This chain joins TRBV7-3 and TRBJ2-1; 9 bases line up with TRBD2. This CDR3 has 16 residues. Trimming took 4 bases from V and 7 from J; bases not matched to a gene: 11. Per the germline V gene, CDR1 is SGHTA and CDR2 is FQGTGA.

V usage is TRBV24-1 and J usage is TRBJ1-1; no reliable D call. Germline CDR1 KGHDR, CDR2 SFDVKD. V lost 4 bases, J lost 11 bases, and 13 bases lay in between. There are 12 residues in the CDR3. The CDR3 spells CATSEPGRRAFF. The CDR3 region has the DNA TGTGCCACCAGTGAACCCGGGAGGCGGGCTTTCTTT.

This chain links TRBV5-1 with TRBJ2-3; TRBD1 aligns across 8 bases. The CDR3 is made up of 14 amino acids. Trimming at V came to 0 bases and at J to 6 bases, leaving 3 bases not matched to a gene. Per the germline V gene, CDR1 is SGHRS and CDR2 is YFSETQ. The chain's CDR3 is CASSLAGGRDTQYF. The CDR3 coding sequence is TGCGCCAGCAGCTTGGCAGGGGGCCGCGATACGCAGTATTTT.

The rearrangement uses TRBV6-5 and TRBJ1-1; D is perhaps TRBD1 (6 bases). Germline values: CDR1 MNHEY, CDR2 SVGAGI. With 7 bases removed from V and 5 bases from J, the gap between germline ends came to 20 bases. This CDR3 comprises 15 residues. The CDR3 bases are TGTGCCAGCACTCCGAGGGGGGCCGGGGGGACTGAAGCTTTCTTT. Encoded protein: CASTPRGAGGTEAFF.

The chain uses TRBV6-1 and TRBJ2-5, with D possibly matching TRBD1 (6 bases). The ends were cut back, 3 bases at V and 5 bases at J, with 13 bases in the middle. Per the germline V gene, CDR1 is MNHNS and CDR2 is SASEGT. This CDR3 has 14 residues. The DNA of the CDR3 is TGTGCCAGCAGTGAGACAGGATCGGGTGAGACCCAGTACTTC. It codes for CASSETGSGETQYF.

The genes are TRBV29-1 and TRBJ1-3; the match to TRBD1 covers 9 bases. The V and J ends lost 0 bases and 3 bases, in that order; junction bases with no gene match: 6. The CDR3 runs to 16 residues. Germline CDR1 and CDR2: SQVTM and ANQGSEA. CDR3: CSVEDQTGGFGNTIYF. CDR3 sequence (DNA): TGCAGCGTTGAAGATCAAACAGGGGGCTTTGGAAACACCATATATTTT.

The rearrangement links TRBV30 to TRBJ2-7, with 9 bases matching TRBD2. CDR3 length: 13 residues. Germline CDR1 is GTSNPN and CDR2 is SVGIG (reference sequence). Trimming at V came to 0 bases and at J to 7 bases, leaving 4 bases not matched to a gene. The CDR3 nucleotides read TGTGCCTGGAGTGTCCTAGCGGGAAATGAGCAGTACTTC. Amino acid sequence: CAWSVLAGNEQYF.

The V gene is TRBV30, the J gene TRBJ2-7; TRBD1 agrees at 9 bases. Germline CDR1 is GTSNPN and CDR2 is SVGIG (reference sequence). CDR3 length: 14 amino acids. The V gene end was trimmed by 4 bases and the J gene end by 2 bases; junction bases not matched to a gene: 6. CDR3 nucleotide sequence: TGTGCCTGGAATTATGGGACAGGGACCTACGAGCAGTACTTC. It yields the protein CAWNYGTGTYEQYF.

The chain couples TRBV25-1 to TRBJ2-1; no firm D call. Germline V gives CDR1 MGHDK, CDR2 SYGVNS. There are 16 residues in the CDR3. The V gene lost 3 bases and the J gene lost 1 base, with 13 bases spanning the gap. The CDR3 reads CASSDEGAGSYNEQFF. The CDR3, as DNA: TGTGCCAGCAGTGATGAAGGAGCCGGATCCTACAATGAGCAGTTCTTC. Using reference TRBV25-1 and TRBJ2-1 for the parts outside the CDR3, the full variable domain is EADIYQTPRYLVIGTGKKITLECSQTMGHDKMYWYQQDPGMELHLIHYSYGVNSTEKGDLSSESTVSRIRTEHFPLTLESARPSHTSQYLCASSDEGAGSYNEQFFGPGTRLTVL.

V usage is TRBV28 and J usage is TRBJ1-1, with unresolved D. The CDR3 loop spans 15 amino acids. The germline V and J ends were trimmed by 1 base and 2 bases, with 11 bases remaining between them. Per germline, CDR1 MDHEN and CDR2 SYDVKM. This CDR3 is CASSLSGDGNTEAFF. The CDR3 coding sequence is TGTGCCAGCAGTTTATCCGGAGACGGAAACACTGAAGCTTTCTTT.

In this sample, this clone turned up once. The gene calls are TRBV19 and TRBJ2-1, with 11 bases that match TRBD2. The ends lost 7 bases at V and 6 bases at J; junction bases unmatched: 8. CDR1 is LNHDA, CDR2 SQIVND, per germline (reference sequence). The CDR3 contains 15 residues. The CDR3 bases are TGTGCCAGTACAACTAGCGGGAGTTTCATCAATGAGCAGTTCTTC. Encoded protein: CASTTSGSFINEQFF.

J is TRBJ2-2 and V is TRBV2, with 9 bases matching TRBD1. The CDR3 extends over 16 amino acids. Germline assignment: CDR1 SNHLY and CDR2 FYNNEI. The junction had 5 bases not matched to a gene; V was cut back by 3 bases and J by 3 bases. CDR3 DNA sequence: TGTGCCAGCAGTGACCCGGACAGGGGATACACCGGGGAGCTGTTTTTT. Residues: CASSDPDRGYTGELFF.

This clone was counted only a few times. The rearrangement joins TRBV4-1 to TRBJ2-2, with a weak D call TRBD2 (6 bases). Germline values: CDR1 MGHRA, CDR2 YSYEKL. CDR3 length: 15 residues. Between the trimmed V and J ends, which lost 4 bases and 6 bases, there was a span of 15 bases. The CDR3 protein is CASSPPASGAGELFF. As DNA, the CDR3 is TGCGCCAGCAGCCCCCCCGCGTCGGGGGCCGGGGAGCTGTTTTTT.

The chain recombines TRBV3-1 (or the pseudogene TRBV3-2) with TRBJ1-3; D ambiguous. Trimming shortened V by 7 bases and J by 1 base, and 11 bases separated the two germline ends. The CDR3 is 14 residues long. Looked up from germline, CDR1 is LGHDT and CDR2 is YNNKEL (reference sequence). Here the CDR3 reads CASTNGISGNTIYF. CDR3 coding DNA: TGTGCCAGCACCAACGGTATTTCTGGAAACACCATATATTTT.

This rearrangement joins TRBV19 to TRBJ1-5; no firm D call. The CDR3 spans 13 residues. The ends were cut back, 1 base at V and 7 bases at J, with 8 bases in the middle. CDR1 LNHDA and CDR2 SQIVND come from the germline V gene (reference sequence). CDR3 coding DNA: TGTGCCAGTAGTATAGTTGGAGGCCAGCCCCAGCATTTT. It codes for CASSIVGGQPQHF.

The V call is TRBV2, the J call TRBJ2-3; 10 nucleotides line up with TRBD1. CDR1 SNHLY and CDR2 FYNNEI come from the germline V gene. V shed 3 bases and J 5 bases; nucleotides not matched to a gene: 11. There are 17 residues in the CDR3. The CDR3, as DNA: TGTGCCAGCAGTGACCCGCGGACAGGGGGAAAGGAAGATACGCAGTATTTT. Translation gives CASSDPRTGGKEDTQYF. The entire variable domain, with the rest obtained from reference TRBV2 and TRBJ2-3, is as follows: EPEVTQTPSHQVTQMGQEVILRCVPISNHLYFYWYRQILGQKVEFLVSFYNNEISEKSEIFDDQFSVERPDGSNFTLKIRSTKLEDSAMYFCASSDPRTGGKEDTQYFGPGTRLTVL.

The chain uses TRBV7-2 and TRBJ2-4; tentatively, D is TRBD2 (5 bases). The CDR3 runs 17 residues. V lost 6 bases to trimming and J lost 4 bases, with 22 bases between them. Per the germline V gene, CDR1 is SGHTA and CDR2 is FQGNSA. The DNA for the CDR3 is TGTGCCAGCAGTCAGTGGGTAGAGGGCTCTAGAAAAAACATTCAGTACTTC. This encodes CASSQWVEGSRKNIQYF.

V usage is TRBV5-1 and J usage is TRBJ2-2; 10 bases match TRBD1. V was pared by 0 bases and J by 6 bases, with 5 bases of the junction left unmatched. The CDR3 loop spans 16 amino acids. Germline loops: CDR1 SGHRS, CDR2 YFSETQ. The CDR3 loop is CASSLADRGQSGELFF. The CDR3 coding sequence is TGCGCCAGCAGCTTGGCTGACAGGGGGCAGTCCGGGGAGCTGTTTTTT.

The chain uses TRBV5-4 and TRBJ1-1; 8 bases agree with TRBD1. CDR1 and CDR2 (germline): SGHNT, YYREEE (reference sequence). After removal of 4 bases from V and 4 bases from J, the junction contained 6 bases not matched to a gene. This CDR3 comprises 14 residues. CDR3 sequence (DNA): TGTGCCAGCAGCAAGGACAGGGTCGGCACTGAAGCTTTCTTT. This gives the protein CASSKDRVGTEAFF.

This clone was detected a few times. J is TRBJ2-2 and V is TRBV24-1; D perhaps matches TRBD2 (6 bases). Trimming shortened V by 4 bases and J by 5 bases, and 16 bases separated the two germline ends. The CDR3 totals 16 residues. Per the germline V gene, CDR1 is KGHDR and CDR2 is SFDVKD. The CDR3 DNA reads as TGTGCCACCAGTGACCCCCGGAGGGGATTGACCGGGGAGCTGTTTTTT. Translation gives CATSDPRRGLTGELFF.

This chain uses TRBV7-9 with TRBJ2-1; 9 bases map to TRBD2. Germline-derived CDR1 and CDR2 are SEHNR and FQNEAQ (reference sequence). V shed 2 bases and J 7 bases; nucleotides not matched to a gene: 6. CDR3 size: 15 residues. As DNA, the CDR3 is TGTGCCAGCAGCTTATCGGCGGGAGGGCCGAATGAGCAGTTCTTC. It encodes CASSLSAGGPNEQFF.